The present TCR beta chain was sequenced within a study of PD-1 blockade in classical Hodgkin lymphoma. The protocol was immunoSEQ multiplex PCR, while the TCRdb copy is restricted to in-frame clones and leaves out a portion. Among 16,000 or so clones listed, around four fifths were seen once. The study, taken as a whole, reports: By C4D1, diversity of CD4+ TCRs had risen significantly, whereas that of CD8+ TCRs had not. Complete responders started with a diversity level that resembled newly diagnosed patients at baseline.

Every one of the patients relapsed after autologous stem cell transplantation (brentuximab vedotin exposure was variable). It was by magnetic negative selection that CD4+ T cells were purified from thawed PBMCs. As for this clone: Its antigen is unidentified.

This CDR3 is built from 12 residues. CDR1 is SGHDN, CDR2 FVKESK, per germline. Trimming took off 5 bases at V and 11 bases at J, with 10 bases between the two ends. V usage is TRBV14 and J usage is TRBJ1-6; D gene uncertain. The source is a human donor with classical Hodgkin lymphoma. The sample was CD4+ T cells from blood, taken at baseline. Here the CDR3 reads CASSGIGPPLHF. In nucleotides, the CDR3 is TGTGCCAGCAGCGGGATAGGGCCACCCCTCCACTTT.